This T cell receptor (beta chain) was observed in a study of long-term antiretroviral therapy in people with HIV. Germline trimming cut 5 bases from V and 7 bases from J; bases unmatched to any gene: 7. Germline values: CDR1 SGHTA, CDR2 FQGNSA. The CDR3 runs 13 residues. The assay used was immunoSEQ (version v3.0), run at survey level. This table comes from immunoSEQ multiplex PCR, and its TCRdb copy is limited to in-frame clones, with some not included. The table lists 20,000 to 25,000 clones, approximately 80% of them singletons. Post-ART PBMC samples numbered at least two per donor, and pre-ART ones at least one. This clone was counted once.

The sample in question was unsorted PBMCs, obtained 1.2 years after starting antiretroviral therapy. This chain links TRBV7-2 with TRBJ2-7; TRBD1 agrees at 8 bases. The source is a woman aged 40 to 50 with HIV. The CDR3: CASSTQGGGEQYF. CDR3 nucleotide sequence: TGTGCCAGCAGCACACAGGGGGGCGGGGAGCAGTACTTC.